The source of this T cell receptor (beta chain) is a study of OX40 agonist ivuxolimab in advanced cancers. Study-wide context: Enrolled patients in dose escalation had cancers that were hepatocellular carcinoma, melanoma, renal cell or head and neck cancer.

On this clone: Antigen specificity is unknown.

Germline CDR1 MNHNS, CDR2 SASEGT. This CDR3 comprises 15 residues. V was trimmed by 1 base and J by 3 bases, leaving 11 bases between them. Data came from immunoSEQ multiplex PCR; TCRdb stores just in-frame clones and leaves some out. The table lists about 93,000 clones, 90% to 95% of them singletons. Overall study findings and caveats: Average numbers of expanded clones were greater in CD8+ T cells than in CD4+. Several nonresponders also turned out to have low normalized T-cell clonal expansion.

The clonotype comes from an adult with an advanced solid tumor such as melanoma, head and neck, liver or kidney cancer. The sample in question was CD4+ or CD8+ T cells sorted from blood, obtained in a trial of the OX40 agonist ivuxolimab. The chain combines TRBV6-1 with TRBJ2-3, with D possibly called TRBD1 or TRBD2 (6 bases each). The CDR3 loop reads CASSEVGGRTDTQYF. The CDR3 coding sequence is TGTGCCAGCAGTGAAGTGGGGGGCCGGACAGATACGCAGTATTTT.